The 29 T cell receptor beta chains below all came from one sample that was sequenced in a study of beta chain features in type 1 diabetes. Overall study results and limits: A moderate, significant TCRB CDR3 shortening appeared in type 1 diabetes across four CD4+ subsets.

No antigens are known for them. Sequencing targeted expressed TCRB transcripts, as all isolated RNA had been reverse transcribed. Clones were sequenced by immunoSEQ multiplex PCR, and TCRdb holds only the in-frame ones, with some missing. This sample has 100,000 to 150,000 clones, with approximately 10% found just once. Material for sequencing was central memory CD4+ T cells from blood. These TCRs come from a young man with type 1 diabetes.

The chain is built from TRBV28 and TRBJ1-5, with 12 positions matching TRBD1. Trimming cost V 7 bases and J 1 base; bases outside gene matches: 8. The CDR3 spans 17 residues. Germline values: CDR1 MDHEN, CDR2 SYDVKM. CDR3 protein: CASISGQGAVSNQPQHF. CDR3 sequence (DNA): TGTGCCAGCATTTCGGGACAGGGGGCAGTAAGCAATCAGCCCCAGCATTTT.

This clone was recorded a few times. The genes are TRBV11-2 and TRBJ2-1; 8 bases fit TRBD2. Germline values: CDR1 SGHAT, CDR2 FQNNGV. The CDR3 extends over 15 amino acids. J gave up 7 bases and V 1 base, and 6 bases lay outside the gene matches. In DNA, the CDR3 is TGTGCCAGCAGCTTAGCCGGGGGGGCCGTTAATGAGCAGTTCTTC. It translates to CASSLAGGAVNEQFF.

This chain links TRBV5-1 with TRBJ1-5, with D perhaps TRBD1 (6 bases). The CDR3 contains 15 residues. Trimming cost V 1 base and J 0 bases, with 8 bases left between them. The germline V gene encodes CDR1 SGHRS and CDR2 YFSETQ. The CDR3, as DNA: TGCGCCAGCAGCTTGACAGGGAATAGCAATCAGCCCCAGCATTTT. This translates into CASSLTGNSNQPQHF.

This chain uses TRBV2 with TRBJ1-2, with 7 bases lining up with TRBD1. Trimming cost V 7 bases and J 4 bases; bases outside gene matches: 9. Per the germline V gene, CDR1 is SNHLY and CDR2 is FYNNEI. There are 14 residues in the CDR3. The chain's CDR3 is CASNLQGSGYGYTF. The CDR3 DNA reads TGTGCCAGCAATTTACAGGGGTCGGGCTATGGCTACACCTTC.

This clone was observed a few times. The CDR3: CASSFQPGMVYTEAFF. CDR3 nucleotides: TGTGCCAGCAGCTTTCAACCGGGAATGGTGTACACTGAAGCTTTCTTT. The chain uses TRBV7-2 and TRBJ1-1; D is uncertain. The length of the CDR3 is 16 residues. In germline, CDR1 is SGHTA, CDR2 FQGNSA. Trimming left V 3 bases short and J 3 bases short, with 17 bases between.

This rearrangement joins TRBV4-2 to TRBJ1-4; TRBD1 aligns across 7 bases. Germline CDR1 reads LGHNA; CDR2 reads YNFKEQ. The V segment lost 4 bases and the J segment 4 bases; nucleotides outside the gene matches: 6. The CDR3 consists of 15 residues. The CDR3 is CASSLHRGLNEKLFF. The CDR3 DNA reads as TGTGCCAGCAGCCTCCACAGGGGACTTAATGAAAAACTGTTTTTT.

CDR3 loop: CASRRTGGGQYF. The DNA of the CDR3 is TGTGCCAGCAGACGGACAGGGGGAGGGCAGTACTTC. The chain employs TRBV13 and TRBJ2-7; TRBD1 aligns across 10 bases. Germline CDR1 and CDR2: PRHDT and FYEKMQ (reference sequence). The V segment lost 6 bases and the J segment 9 bases; nucleotides outside the gene matches: 5. The CDR3 is made up of 12 amino acids. Looking up the rest from reference TRBV13 and TRBJ2-7 gives the full variable domain: AAGVIQSPRHLIKEKRETATLKCYPIPRHDTVYWYQQGPGQDPQFLISFYEKMQSDKGSIPDRFSAQQFSDYHSELNMSSLELGDSALYFCASRRTGGGQYFGPGTRLTVT.

The chain recombines TRBV5-4 with TRBJ2-7; 7 bases agree with TRBD1. V lost 0 bases to trimming and J lost 6 bases; unmatched junction nucleotides: 9. Germline V gene data show CDR1 as SGHNT and CDR2 as YYREEE (reference sequence). This CDR3 region has 15 residues. The CDR3, as DNA: TGTGCCAGCAGCTTGGATATAGACAGGGTGGGCGAGCAGTACTTC. The encoded protein is CASSLDIDRVGEQYF.

This clone was seen a few times. The chain employs TRBV7-2 and TRBJ1-5; D uncertain. CDR3 size: 17 residues. Trimming removed 0 bases at V and 0 bases at J, with 12 bases between. Germline values: CDR1 SGHTA, CDR2 FQGNSA. In nucleotides, the CDR3 is TGTGCCAGCAGCTTAGCGAGCGGGCATTATAGCAATCAGCCCCAGCATTTT. It translates to CASSLASGHYSNQPQHF.

In its sample, this clone was seen a few times. The rearrangement uses TRBV30 and TRBJ2-2, with D hard to call. This CDR3 spans 14 amino acids. Trimming stripped 3 bases from V and 0 bases from J, with 8 bases between. Germline lookup yields CDR1 GTSNPN and CDR2 SVGIG (reference sequence). This chain's CDR3 is CAWRGLANTGELFF. Here the CDR3 DNA reads TGTGCCTGGAGGGGCCTCGCGAACACCGGGGAGCTGTTTTTT.

In this sample, this clone turned up a few times. The J gene is TRBJ1-2, the V gene TRBV7-2; tentatively, D is TRBD1 (6 bases). The CDR3 extends over 13 amino acids. Germline CDR1 and CDR2: SGHTA and FQGNSA. Trimming cost V 5 bases and J 4 bases, with 11 bases left between them. The CDR3 here is CASSPTGPYGYTF. As DNA, the CDR3 is TGTGCCAGCAGCCCTACAGGGCCCTATGGCTACACCTTC.

This clone was seen only a few times. J is TRBJ2-5 and V is TRBV21-1; TRBD1, the table's D call, lacks a check against the DNA. TRBV21-1 is reported as a pseudogene. This CDR3 spans 17 amino acids. The CDR3 here is CASSSPRTGALRETQYF. The DNA for the CDR3 is TGTGCCAGCAGCTCGCCCCGGACAGGGGCCCTACGGGAGACCCAGTACTTC.

This chain links TRBV6-6 with TRBJ1-6; the match to TRBD1 covers 7 bases. The ends lost 8 bases at V and 6 bases at J; junction bases unmatched: 1. This CDR3 is built from 12 residues. Germline V gene data show CDR1 as MNHNY and CDR2 as SVGAGI (reference sequence). The CDR3 nucleotides are TGTGCCAGCGCAGGGGGTAATTCACCCCTCCACTTT. Residues: CASAGGNSPLHF.

V is TRBV5-1 and J is TRBJ2-3; D may be TRBD2 (6 bases). V was trimmed by 1 base and J by 4 bases, leaving 13 bases between them. The CDR3 sequence is 15 residues long. CDR1 and CDR2 from the germline V gene are SGHRS and YFSETQ. Written as DNA, the CDR3 is TGCGCCAGCAGCTTGAGTGGGGGGATCGCAGATACGCAGTATTTT. Encoded protein: CASSLSGGIADTQYF. The full variable domain, its missing parts supplied by reference TRBV5-1 and TRBJ2-3, is KAGVTQTPRYLIKTRGQQVTLSCSPISGHRSVSWYQQTPGQGLQFLFEYFSETQRNKGNFPGRFSGRQFSNSRSEMNVSTLELGDSALYLCASSLSGGIADTQYFGPGTRLTVL.

This sequence joins TRBV29-1 and TRBJ1-3; the match to TRBD1 covers 11 bases. CDR3 length: 15 amino acids. V trimming: 6 bases; J trimming: 6 bases; junction bases outside the gene matches: 10. The V gene's germline CDR1 is SQVTM and CDR2 ANQGSEA. CDR3 sequence: CSVATQGQGANTIYF. The DNA for the CDR3 is TGCAGCGTCGCCACGCAAGGACAGGGGGCAAACACCATATATTTT.

Here the CDR3 reads CASRAGQGIGSPLHF. The CDR3 DNA reads as TGTGCCAGCAGAGCGGGACAGGGAATTGGATCACCCCTCCACTTT. The chain carries TRBV2 and TRBJ1-6; 9 bases map to TRBD1. This CDR3 contains 15 residues. Losses at the gene ends were 6 bases for V and 10 bases for J; bases not matched to a gene: 10. Germline V gives CDR1 SNHLY, CDR2 FYNNEI.

The chain links TRBV29-1 to TRBJ2-7, with 8 nucleotides matching TRBD1. The germline V gene encodes CDR1 SQVTM and CDR2 ANQGSEA. There are 14 residues in the CDR3. After removal of 7 bases from V and 2 bases from J, the junction contained 10 bases not matched to a gene. The CDR3: CSGQTGVSPYEQYF. CDR3 nucleotide sequence: TGCAGCGGTCAGACAGGGGTTAGCCCCTACGAGCAGTACTTC.

This clone occurred a few times. The chain recombines TRBV4-2 with TRBJ2-7; D call uncertain. This CDR3 spans 13 amino acids. Trimming pared 0 bases from V and 7 bases from J, leaving 10 bases between. Germline assignment: CDR1 LGHNA and CDR2 YNFKEQ. The DNA of the CDR3 is TGTGCCAGCAGCCAAGATCAAAAGACAGAGCAGTACTTC. Protein product: CASSQDQKTEQYF.

This clone was seen a few times. The V gene is TRBV6-5, the J gene TRBJ1-5, with D unclear. Deletions cut 5 bases from V and 4 bases from J, with 12 bases between. The CDR3 extends over 14 amino acids. The germline CDR1 and CDR2 sequences are MNHEY and SVGAGI. The CDR3: CASSKGGWNQPQHF. The CDR3 DNA sequence: TGTGCCAGCAGTAAAGGAGGTTGGAATCAGCCCCAGCATTTT.

The rearrangement uses TRBV5-1 and TRBJ2-6, with D possibly TRBD1 on 6 matching bases. CDR3 length: 20 amino acids. Trimming removed 0 bases at V and 2 bases at J, with 21 bases between. Germline CDR1 SGHRS, CDR2 YFSETQ. In nucleotides, the CDR3 is TGCGCCAGCAGCTTGGAAAGTCACAGGGTCGGTGGAGCTGGGGCCAACGTCCTGACTTTC. This codes for CASSLESHRVGGAGANVLTF.

J is TRBJ2-2 and V is TRBV4-1; TRBD1 agrees at 7 bases. The CDR3 is made up of 14 amino acids. Germline loops: CDR1 MGHRA, CDR2 YSYEKL. V lost 3 bases to trimming and J lost 7 bases; unmatched junction nucleotides: 5. The CDR3 protein is CASSHDRVVGELFF. DNA for the CDR3: TGCGCCAGCAGCCATGACAGGGTAGTCGGGGAGCTGTTTTTT.

The rearrangement joins TRBV7-9 to TRBJ1-5; the D is unclear. This CDR3 has 13 amino acids. Looked up from germline, CDR1 is SEHNR and CDR2 is FQNEAQ (reference sequence). The V and J ends lost 5 bases and 12 bases respectively, with 17 bases between them. CDR3 sequence reads: CASSPQSGLNQHF. As DNA, the CDR3 is TGTGCCAGCAGCCCCCAATCCGGTCTGAACCAGCATTTT.

There are a few counts of this clone. V and J are TRBV4-2 and TRBJ1-3; D might be TRBD1 (6 bases). The CDR3 is 16 amino acids. CDR1 is LGHNA and CDR2 is YNFKEQ in the germline V gene. V dropped 0 bases and J dropped 4 bases, with 13 bases sitting between them. The CDR3 DNA reads as TGTGCCAGCAGCCAAGAGTTATCAGGGGTCGGAAACACCATATATTTT. Its protein product is CASSQELSGVGNTIYF.

The chain has TRBV27 and TRBJ1-1; perhaps TRBD1 as D (6 bases). The CDR3 consists of 13 residues. The ends were cut back, 2 bases at V and 8 bases at J, with 12 bases in the middle. Germline values: CDR1 MNHEY, CDR2 SMNVEV (reference sequence). CDR3 coding DNA: TGTGCCAGCAGTTTAGAGGGGGGGGTAGAAGCTTTCTTT. Protein product: CASSLEGGVEAFF.

The sample holds a few counts of this clone. The rearrangement links TRBV30 to TRBJ1-6; weak D call: TRBD1 (6 bases). Germline V gene sequence: CDR1 GTSNPN, CDR2 SVGIG (reference sequence). The CDR3 length is 13 residues. Trimming took off 0 bases at V and 9 bases at J, with 9 bases between the two ends. The CDR3: CAWSVGAGSPLHF. DNA of the CDR3: TGTGCCTGGAGTGTGGGGGCGGGTTCACCCCTCCACTTT.

In regard to this clone: Different DNA sequences within this sample yield the same CDR3. The CDR3 reads CASSLQGRETQYF. DNA for the CDR3: TGTGCCAGCAGCTTACAGGGGAGAGAGACCCAGTACTTC. This chain links TRBV7-2 with TRBJ2-5, with D maybe TRBD1 (6 bases). Germline V lookup: CDR1 SGHTA, CDR2 FQGNSA. The V end lost 2 bases, the J end lost 4 bases, and 8 bases lay between the germline ends. The CDR3 totals 13 residues.

Only a few counts were recorded for this clone. The chain couples TRBV6-4 to TRBJ2-1; 11 bases are a match to TRBD2. Germline V gives CDR1 MRHNA, CDR2 SNTAGT. This CDR3 contains 15 residues. The V segment lost 0 bases and the J segment 5 bases; nucleotides outside the gene matches: 0. CDR3 in amino acids: CASSDSTSGNNEQFF. CDR3 nucleotides: TGTGCCAGCAGTGACTCGACTAGCGGGAACAATGAGCAGTTCTTC.

The sample holds a few counts of this clone. The CDR3 region is CASSLAGGRETQYF. Written as DNA, the CDR3 is TGTGCCAGCAGCTTGGCGGGGGGGCGAGAGACCCAGTACTTC. The chain is built from TRBV5-4 and TRBJ2-5, with 8 positions matching TRBD2. CDR3 size: 14 residues. The junction had 2 bases not matched to a gene; V was cut back by 0 bases and J by 4 bases. Per germline, CDR1 SGHNT and CDR2 YYREEE (reference sequence).

J is TRBJ2-7 and V is TRBV28; D might be TRBD2 (5 bases). V was shortened by 3 bases and J by 4 bases, with 13 bases between the two germline ends. This CDR3 has 14 residues. Germline V gene data show CDR1 as MDHEN and CDR2 as SYDVKM. The CDR3 protein is CASSFSGNSYEQYF. In DNA, the CDR3 is TGTGCCAGCAGTTTCTCGGGGAATAGTTACGAGCAGTACTTC.